This T cell receptor (beta chain) is drawn from a study of blood T cell repertoires in COVID-19. Looking at the study overall: Material from acute and convalescent COVID-19 was sourced from the United States, Italy and Spain. T cells, B-cell-depleted T cells, or PBMCs supplied cDNA or gDNA.

Under the authors' procedure: Nucleated cell counts were estimated from reference gene primer amplification. The protocol was immunoSEQ multiplex PCR, while the TCRdb copy is restricted to in-frame clones and leaves out a portion. V, J and clone size are taken as reported in that table, and D and trimming were inferred from the DNA itself. The sample holds approximately 400,000 clones; approximately 80% are singletons and the top ten take approximately 1%. V was clipped by 4 bases and J by 9 bases; unmatched bases: 6. The CDR3 runs to 14 residues. In germline, CDR1 is KGHSY, CDR2 FQNENV. The clonotype originates from a human donor with acute or convalescent COVID-19. The donor label of this sample is uncertain. Sequenced: peripheral blood. V usage is TRBV16 and J usage is TRBJ1-6; 7 nucleotides align to TRBD1. CDR3 in amino acids: CASSRDRVGSPLHF. DNA for the CDR3: TGTGCCAGCAGCCGAGACAGGGTCGGTTCACCCCTCCACTTT.